Shown below are 31 T cell receptor beta chains from a single sample sequenced in a study of blood T cell repertoires in COVID-19. Sequencing was performed with immunoSEQ multiplex PCR; in TCRdb, only in-frame clones are kept and a portion is missing. The sample yields hundreds of thousands of clones, nearly 90% seen once. The sequenced sample was PBMCs or T cells enriched from blood (not recorded which). Receptors were obtained from a woman aged 18-29 years with acute COVID-19.

The chain has TRBV20-1 and TRBJ2-4; 9 bases align to TRBD2. Trimming removed 3 bases from V and 8 bases from J; junction bases left unmatched: 11. There are 15 residues in the CDR3. CDR1 is DFQATT, CDR2 SNEGSKA, per germline (reference sequence). Here the CDR3 DNA reads TGCAGTGCTAGTAGGCTAGCGGGGAGGTCGGACATTCAGTACTTC. The encoded protein is CSASRLAGRSDIQYF.

This clone was counted once. The gene calls are TRBV19 and TRBJ2-1; TRBD2 matches 9 bases. The germline V gene encodes CDR1 LNHDA and CDR2 SQIVND (reference sequence). This CDR3 is built from 15 residues. V trimming: 7 bases; J trimming: 6 bases; junction bases outside the gene matches: 10. The CDR3 is CASKAGGFGSNEQFF. The CDR3 nucleotides read TGTGCCAGTAAAGCGGGAGGATTCGGCAGCAATGAGCAGTTCTTC.

J is TRBJ2-7 and V is TRBV18; 8 bases map to TRBD1. The CDR3 consists of 13 residues. The V and J ends lost 8 bases and 3 bases, in that order; junction bases with no gene match: 6. Germline V gives CDR1 KGHSH, CDR2 LQKENI. The CDR3 nucleotides read TGTGCCAGCACGATGACAGGGGACTACGAGCAGTACTTC. It yields the protein CASTMTGDYEQYF.

The rearrangement links TRBV7-3 to TRBJ1-1, with D perhaps matching TRBD1 (5 bases). In germline, CDR1 is SGHTA, CDR2 FQGTGA. V was clipped by 5 bases and J by 1 base, with 8 bases between them. The CDR3 has 13 amino acids. The CDR3 here is CASSRDRNTEAFF. CDR3 DNA: TGTGCCAGCAGCCGAGACAGGAACACTGAAGCTTTCTTT.

This sequence joins TRBV4-1 and TRBJ2-3, with TRBD2 identical over 10 bases. This CDR3 spans 19 amino acids. V gave up 0 bases and J gave up 0 bases; unmatched junction bases: 9. In germline, CDR1 is MGHRA, CDR2 YSYEKL. The CDR3 sequence: CASSQDELAGSTSTDTQYF. The CDR3 nucleotides read TGCGCCAGCAGCCAAGATGAACTAGCGGGATCCACTAGCACAGATACGCAGTATTTT.

This clone was counted once. V gene TRBV7-2 combines with J gene TRBJ2-7, with TRBD1 identical over 9 bases. Germline-derived CDR1 and CDR2 are SGHTA and FQGNSA. The CDR3 spans 13 residues. V was clipped by 1 base and J by 5 bases; unmatched bases: 0. For the CDR3, the DNA is TGTGCCAGCAGCTTAGGGGACAGGGACGAGCAGTACTTC. Amino acid sequence: CASSLGDRDEQYF.

This clone came up once. V usage is TRBV7-6 and J usage is TRBJ2-1, with TRBD2 identical over 15 bases. The CDR3 covers 17 residues. Germline V gene lookup returns CDR1 SGHVS and CDR2 FNYEAQ. Losses at the gene ends were 4 bases for V and 5 bases for J; bases not matched to a gene: 6. The CDR3 DNA sequence: TGTGCCAGCAGCTACGGACTAGCGGGAGGGCTAAACAATGAGCAGTTCTTC. This encodes CASSYGLAGGLNNEQFF.

The CDR3 DNA is TGTGCCAGTAGCCGCGGACAGGGCACGAACACCGGGGAGCTGTTTTTT. It codes for CASSRGQGTNTGELFF. The chain links TRBV19 to TRBJ2-2, with 8 bases identical to TRBD1. Germline V CDR1 and CDR2: LNHDA, SQIVND (reference sequence). V shed 6 bases, J shed 0 bases, and the junction held 6 bases outside the gene matches. The length of the CDR3 is 16 residues.

The DNA of the CDR3 is TGTGCCAGCAGTAGAGGAGTCACGAACACTGAAGCTTTCTTT. Translating it yields CASSRGVTNTEAFF. The chain carries TRBV9 and TRBJ1-1; D call uncertain. CDR3 length: 14 amino acids. Germline assignment: CDR1 SGDLS and CDR2 YYNGEE. Trimming took off 5 bases at V and 1 base at J, with 12 bases between the two ends.

V usage is TRBV18 and J usage is TRBJ2-7; D is ambiguous. This CDR3 has 13 amino acids. Deletions cut 4 bases from V and 7 bases from J, with 14 bases between. CDR1 is KGHSH and CDR2 is LQKENI in the germline V gene. CDR3 residues: CASSQTLESEQYF. The CDR3 DNA reads TGTGCCAGCTCACAGACGCTAGAAAGTGAGCAGTACTTC.

The chain is built from TRBV13 and TRBJ2-1; maybe TRBD1 (6 bases). Germline values: CDR1 PRHDT, CDR2 FYEKMQ (reference sequence). The V end was cut by 4 bases, the J end by 0 bases, with 10 bases between. The CDR3 totals 15 residues. CDR3 bases: TGTGCCAGCAGCTCCGACAGGAACTCCTACAATGAGCAGTTCTTC. Translating gives CASSSDRNSYNEQFF.

This clone was observed a few times. The chain joins TRBV25-1 to TRBJ1-2; D is ambiguous. The CDR3 is 16 residues long. Germline V gene lookup returns CDR1 MGHDK and CDR2 SYGVNS. V lost 3 bases and J 5 bases, leaving 19 bases between the germline ends. The CDR3 DNA reads as TGTGCCAGCAGTGATTACGCGGGGAAGGCGGCGTATGGCTACACCTTC. Its translation is CASSDYAGKAAYGYTF.

This chain links TRBV28 with TRBJ2-1, with D perhaps matching TRBD2 (5 bases). Germline V CDR1 and CDR2: MDHEN, SYDVKM. V lost 5 bases and J lost 5, with 16 bases in between. The CDR3 spans 15 residues. The CDR3 is CASSVPVTGNNEQFF. Here the CDR3 DNA reads TGTGCCAGCAGTGTTCCCGTCACGGGAAACAATGAGCAGTTCTTC.

The DNA of the CDR3 is TGCAGTGTTCTCCTAGACACTGAAGCTTTCTTT. This sequence encodes CSVLLDTEAFF. The chain links TRBV20-1 to TRBJ1-1, with D unclear. Germline V CDR1 and CDR2: DFQATT, SNEGSKA (reference sequence). The CDR3 length is 11 residues. V shed 7 bases and J shed 3 bases, with 9 bases lying between them.

The rearrangement uses TRBV5-1 and TRBJ2-1; 11 nucleotides align to TRBD2. The V segment lost 3 bases and the J segment 5 bases; nucleotides outside the gene matches: 4. CDR3 length equals 15 residues. Germline loops: CDR1 SGHRS, CDR2 YFSETQ. The DNA for the CDR3 is TGCGCCAGCAGCTCGGGACTAGCGGCCAACAATGAGCAGTTCTTC. The encoded protein is CASSSGLAANNEQFF. Full variable domain (outside the CDR3, taken from reference TRBV5-1 and TRBJ2-1): KAGVTQTPRYLIKTRGQQVTLSCSPISGHRSVSWYQQTPGQGLQFLFEYFSETQRNKGNFPGRFSGRQFSNSRSEMNVSTLELGDSALYLCASSSGLAANNEQFFGPGTRLTVL.

This clone was picked up one time. This sequence joins TRBV13 and TRBJ2-1; 7 bases align to TRBD2. In germline, CDR1 is PRHDT, CDR2 FYEKMQ (reference sequence). The CDR3 has 15 amino acids. V dropped 6 bases and J dropped 5; count of bases not matched to a gene: 10. CDR3 protein: CASSQRLADNNEQFF. The CDR3 region has the DNA TGTGCCAGCAGTCAAAGACTAGCTGATAACAATGAGCAGTTCTTC.

This chain connects TRBV11-3 to TRBJ2-2, with TRBD2 matching over 8 bases. The ends lost 2 bases at V and 6 bases at J; junction bases unmatched: 17. Germline V gives CDR1 SGHNT, CDR2 YENEEA. The CDR3 is made up of 19 amino acids. The CDR3 DNA reads TGTGCCAGCAGCTTACTTCATGTCGCCTGGACTAGCCATGCCGGGGAGCTGTTTTTT. Protein product: CASSLLHVAWTSHAGELFF.

This clone was detected a few times. The chain uses TRBV19 and TRBJ1-2; weak D call: TRBD1 (6 bases). The CDR3 consists of 18 residues. The V end was cut by 9 bases, the J end by 0 bases, with 26 bases between. Germline CDR1 is LNHDA and CDR2 is SQIVND (reference sequence). As DNA, the CDR3 is TGTGCCAGCACGGGCCGACATAGCGGGACATCAGCTAACTATGGCTACACCTTC. It is translated as CASTGRHSGTSANYGYTF.

This chain joins TRBV18 and TRBJ2-3, with TRBD2 identical over 11 bases. The CDR3 is 16 amino acids. Germline lookup yields CDR1 KGHSH and CDR2 LQKENI. J lost 5 bases, V lost 4 bases, and 8 bases had no gene match. The CDR3 is CASSRMTSGNGDTQYF. The CDR3 DNA sequence: TGTGCCAGCTCACGTATGACTAGCGGGAACGGAGATACGCAGTATTTT. Full variable domain (rest looked up from reference TRBV18 and TRBJ2-3): NAGVMQNPRHLVRRRGQEARLRCSPMKGHSHVYWYRQLPEEGLKFMVYLQKENIIDESGMPKERFSAEFPKEGPSILRIQQVVRGDSAAYFCASSRMTSGNGDTQYFGPGTRLTVL.

V is TRBV18 and J is TRBJ2-3; D not certain. V lost 2 bases to trimming and J lost 0 bases, with 6 bases between them. The CDR3 length is 14 residues. Germline-derived CDR1 and CDR2 are KGHSH and LQKENI. This CDR3 is CASSPATSTDTQYF. CDR3 DNA sequence: TGTGCCAGCTCACCAGCGACTAGCACAGATACGCAGTATTTT. The variable domain in full, completed from reference TRBV18 and TRBJ2-3, reads NAGVMQNPRHLVRRRGQEARLRCSPMKGHSHVYWYRQLPEEGLKFMVYLQKENIIDESGMPKERFSAEFPKEGPSILRIQQVVRGDSAAYFCASSPATSTDTQYFGPGTRLTVL.

The gene calls are TRBV5-8 and TRBJ2-3; 10 nucleotides line up with TRBD2. The length of the CDR3 is 16 residues. V was clipped by 1 base and J by 1 base; unmatched bases: 3. Germline V gene lookup returns CDR1 SGHTS and CDR2 YDEGEE. The CDR3 DNA sequence: TGTGCCAGCAGCTTGACCGGGACTAGCGGCACAGATACGCAGTATTTT. This sequence encodes CASSLTGTSGTDTQYF.

This chain uses TRBV18 with TRBJ2-3; TRBD1 matches 7 bases. V was pared by 3 bases and J by 1 base, with 16 bases of the junction left unmatched. The germline CDR1 and CDR2 sequences are KGHSH and LQKENI. This CDR3 comprises 19 residues. CDR3 in DNA: TGTGCCAGCTCACCGATCTTTACAGGGGAAGGGATTGGCACAGATACGCAGTATTTT. Amino acids: CASSPIFTGEGIGTDTQYF.

The rearrangement joins TRBV19 to TRBJ1-1; D is perhaps TRBD1 (6 bases). CDR3 length equals 13 residues. With 4 bases removed from V and 6 bases from J, the gap between germline ends came to 12 bases. CDR1 LNHDA and CDR2 SQIVND come from the germline V gene (reference sequence). CDR3 coding DNA: TGTGCCAGTAGTAGGGTTGGGGGCGCTGAAGCTTTCTTT. Amino acids: CASSRVGGAEAFF.

The chain links TRBV5-1 to TRBJ2-1; perhaps TRBD1 as D (5 bases). The CDR3 length is 14 residues. V shed 0 bases and J shed 7 bases, with 11 bases lying between them. The germline gives CDR1 SGHRS, CDR2 YFSETQ. CDR3 sequence: CASSLGAGRNEQFF. CDR3 DNA sequence: TGCGCCAGCAGCTTGGGGGCAGGGCGGAATGAGCAGTTCTTC.

This chain connects TRBV7-2 to TRBJ1-1; unclear D gene. CDR1 and CDR2 (germline): SGHTA, FQGNSA. This CDR3 is built from 14 residues. V was cut by 1 base and J by 0 bases, with 6 bases left in between. The CDR3 nucleotides read TGTGCCAGCAGCTTAGAACGGGTGAACACTGAAGCTTTCTTT. Translation: CASSLERVNTEAFF.

This chain joins TRBV6-2 or TRBV6-3 and TRBJ1-2, with D unclear. Deletions cut 4 bases from V and 2 bases from J, with 14 bases between. The CDR3 spans 15 residues. The germline gives CDR1 MNHEY, CDR2 SVGEGT. Here the CDR3 DNA reads TGTGCCAGCAGTTCACTCAGGTTCTTAAACTATGGCTACACCTTC. Protein: CASSSLRFLNYGYTF.

Only one count was recorded for this clone. The V and J genes are TRBV28 and TRBJ2-1; D possibly corresponds to TRBD2 (6 bases). The CDR3 covers 15 residues. Germline-derived CDR1 and CDR2 are MDHEN and SYDVKM. V lost 5 bases to trimming and J lost 0 bases, with 11 bases between them. The CDR3 region is CASSRLDGSYNEQFF. The DNA for the CDR3 is TGTGCCAGCAGTCGACTAGATGGCTCCTACAATGAGCAGTTCTTC.

This clone has just one count. The chain joins TRBV5-1 to TRBJ2-1, with a possible D match to TRBD2 (6 bases). V was clipped by 2 bases and J by 5 bases, with 11 bases between them. Germline lookup yields CDR1 SGHRS and CDR2 YFSETQ. The CDR3 spans 14 residues. The CDR3: CASSLGGANNEQFF. CDR3 coding DNA: TGCGCCAGCAGCTTAGGCGGGGCTAACAATGAGCAGTTCTTC.

The rearrangement links TRBV27 to TRBJ1-1; possibly TRBD1 for D (5 bases). With 0 bases removed from V and 4 bases from J, the gap between germline ends came to 9 bases. Germline loops: CDR1 MNHEY, CDR2 SMNVEV (reference sequence). This CDR3 region has 14 residues. The CDR3: CASSLSLGRTEAFF. CDR3 DNA sequence: TGTGCCAGCAGTTTATCTCTGGGGCGCACTGAAGCTTTCTTT.

J is TRBJ2-7 and V is TRBV19; a possible D gene is TRBD1 (6 bases). V was clipped by 5 bases and J by 9 bases, with 23 bases between them. CDR1 is LNHDA, CDR2 SQIVND, per germline (reference sequence). The CDR3 loop spans 15 amino acids. The CDR3 is CASSSRRTDHSGQYF. The CDR3 nucleotides read TGTGCCAGTAGTTCCAGGAGGACAGACCATTCCGGGCAGTACTTC.

The chain combines TRBV19 with TRBJ1-1, with 9 bases matching TRBD1. The CDR3 contains 17 residues. Trimming removed 3 bases from V and 0 bases from J; junction bases left unmatched: 8. CDR1 LNHDA and CDR2 SQIVND come from the germline V gene (reference sequence). The CDR3 coding sequence is TGTGCCAGTAGTATCGGACAGGGGCGCAAACTGAACACTGAAGCTTTCTTT. Protein sequence: CASSIGQGRKLNTEAFF.